The 24 T cell receptor beta chains in this list originate from one sample, sequenced in a study of shared clonotypes between healthy human individuals (dated by TCRdb to the early 2020s). CD8 naive samples were CD45RO-negative cells positively selected for CCR7, giving a CD45RA+CCR7+ population that excluded TemRA cells. Library prep was done by the immunoSEQ multiplex PCR assay. TCRdb carries this immuneACCESS record with in-frame sequences only. Its versions omit some clonotypes, under half of them owing to an unresolved V gene in the studies checked, with the rest unexplained. The sample contains millions of clones, roughly 95% of them found a single time. About 1.1% of the sample goes to the ten largest clones. What was sequenced was naive CD8+ T cells sorted from blood. What the cell subset or site label conveys for this sample: CD45RA+CCR7+. These receptors all come from a man aged 18 to 30 in good health.

This clone was detected only once. J is TRBJ2-5 and V is TRBV5-8; possible D gene TRBD1, 6 bases. This CDR3 comprises 14 residues. From germline, CDR1 is SGHTS and CDR2 YDEGEE. Trimming removed 0 bases at V and 4 bases at J, with 10 bases between. CDR3 loop: CASSLETGRETQYF. DNA of the CDR3: TGTGCCAGCAGCTTGGAAACAGGGCGAGAGACCCAGTACTTC.

The chain joins TRBV5-6 to TRBJ2-7; 13 bases are shared with TRBD2. The CDR3 length is 14 residues. Germline V gene sequence: CDR1 SGHDT, CDR2 YYEEEE. Trimming took 4 bases from V and 3 from J; bases not matched to a gene: 1. CDR3 residues: CASSGTSGNYEQYF. The CDR3 region has the DNA TGTGCCAGCAGCGGGACTAGCGGGAACTACGAGCAGTACTTC.

With respect to this clone: This CDR3 is also generated by other DNA sequences in the sample. V gene TRBV9 combines with J gene TRBJ1-1; D ambiguous. Trimming pared 0 bases from V and 0 bases from J, leaving 6 bases between. The germline V gene encodes CDR1 SGDLS and CDR2 YYNGEE. CDR3 length: 14 amino acids. The CDR3 here is CASSVGSLNTEAFF. CDR3 nucleotides: TGTGCCAGCAGCGTAGGGTCACTGAACACTGAAGCTTTCTTT.

The chain recombines TRBV27 with TRBJ2-1; either TRBD1 or TRBD2 may fit D (5 bases each). V shed 3 bases and J shed 8 bases, with 11 bases lying between them. Germline V gene lookup returns CDR1 MNHEY and CDR2 SMNVEV (reference sequence). This CDR3 spans 13 amino acids. The CDR3 DNA reads as TGTGCCAGCAGTTTGGACCGGGACCATGAGCAGTTCTTC. It yields the protein CASSLDRDHEQFF.

V and J are TRBV30 and TRBJ2-2; TRBD2 matches at 8 bases. The CDR3 length is 14 residues. V was pared by 4 bases and J by 6 bases, with 7 bases of the junction left unmatched. The germline V gene has CDR1 GTSNPN and CDR2 SVGIG (reference sequence). The CDR3 is CAWTEAGVAGELFF. The CDR3 DNA reads TGTGCCTGGACCGAAGCGGGAGTGGCCGGGGAGCTGTTTTTT. Full variable domain (missing parts from reference TRBV30 and TRBJ2-2): SQTIHQWPATLVQPVGSPLSLECTVEGTSNPNLYWYRQAAGRGLQLLFYSVGIGQISSEVPQNLSASRPQDRQFILSSKKLLLSDSGFYLCAWTEAGVAGELFFGEGSRLTVL.

V gene TRBV13 combines with J gene TRBJ2-1, with TRBD1 matching 7 bases. Germline loops: CDR1 PRHDT, CDR2 FYEKMQ (reference sequence). This CDR3 spans 16 amino acids. After removal of 4 bases from V and 4 bases from J, the junction contained 10 bases not matched to a gene. The CDR3 loop reads CASSSRRDRGYNEQFF. The CDR3 coding sequence is TGTGCCAGCAGCTCGAGACGGGACAGAGGATACAATGAGCAGTTCTTC.

The chain recombines TRBV19 with TRBJ2-1; 8 positions agree with TRBD2. The CDR3 has 13 amino acids. V shed 6 bases, J shed 6 bases, and the junction held 4 bases outside the gene matches. Germline V gives CDR1 LNHDA, CDR2 SQIVND (reference sequence). The chain's CDR3 is CASRVGTSNEQFF. The CDR3 DNA reads as TGTGCCAGTAGAGTTGGGACTAGCAATGAGCAGTTCTTC.

The rearrangement links TRBV2 to TRBJ2-7; 8 bases fit TRBD1. Losses at the gene ends were 11 bases for V and 0 bases for J; bases not matched to a gene: 18. This CDR3 has 17 residues. The germline V gene encodes CDR1 SNHLY and CDR2 FYNNEI. Here the CDR3 DNA reads TGTGCCGCACCCCCCCCAGGGGGCAAAACCAGCTCCTACGAGCAGTACTTC. Translation gives CAAPPPGGKTSSYEQYF.

This clone was detected once. This chain links TRBV6-5 with TRBJ1-1; D is perhaps TRBD1 (5 bases). This CDR3 spans 14 amino acids. V dropped 2 bases and J dropped 6 bases, with 13 bases sitting between them. Per germline, CDR1 MNHEY and CDR2 SVGAGI. The CDR3 sequence: CASSYVLGVPEAFF. The DNA for the CDR3 is TGTGCCAGCAGTTACGTTCTGGGGGTCCCTGAAGCTTTCTTT.

This chain joins TRBV5-8 and TRBJ2-2; D gene unclear. With 3 bases removed from V and 6 bases from J, the gap between germline ends came to 12 bases. Germline-derived CDR1 and CDR2 are SGHTS and YDEGEE. The CDR3 is made up of 14 amino acids. CDR3 nucleotide sequence: TGTGCCAGCAGCTCCACCTTAACCTCCGGGGAGCTGTTTTTT. It translates to CASSSTLTSGELFF.

V usage is TRBV15 and J usage is TRBJ1-2; the match to TRBD1 covers 8 bases. Germline loops: CDR1 LNHNV, CDR2 YYDKDF (reference sequence). The CDR3 covers 14 residues. Germline trimming cut 8 bases from V and 5 bases from J; bases unmatched to any gene: 10. CDR3 DNA: TGTGCCACCGGAACGGACAGGGAGTGGTATGGCTACACCTTC. It codes for CATGTDREWYGYTF.

This chain uses TRBV6-1 with TRBJ2-1, with D perhaps TRBD2 (5 bases). This CDR3 has 15 residues. Germline V CDR1 and CDR2: MNHNS, SASEGT. V lost 1 base and J 8 bases, leaving 15 bases between the germline ends. CDR3 nucleotide sequence: TGTGCCAGCAGTGAAGTCGTGAGGGTGGGCGATGAGCAGTTCTTC. It specifies CASSEVVRVGDEQFF.

V is TRBV6-5 and J is TRBJ1-2, with D perhaps matching TRBD1 (6 bases). Trimming took 6 bases from V and 3 from J, leaving 17 bases between them. The germline V gene has CDR1 MNHEY and CDR2 SVGAGI. CDR3 size: 15 residues. CDR3 DNA sequence: TGTGCCAGCAGCCCCGTGGGGGGCGCGTACTATGGCTACACCTTC. Its translation: CASSPVGGAYYGYTF.

Turning to this clone: The same CDR3 also results from other DNA sequences found in this sample. The chain links TRBV13 to TRBJ2-2, with D unclear. Germline values: CDR1 PRHDT, CDR2 FYEKMQ (reference sequence). This CDR3 spans 12 amino acids. Trimming took 5 bases from V and 6 from J, leaving 7 bases between them. The CDR3 nucleotides read TGTGCCAGCAGCACCGGACCCGGGGAGCTGTTTTTT. This gives the protein CASSTGPGELFF.

The chain is built from TRBV7-9 and TRBJ2-1; D remains unclear. V was cut by 7 bases and J by 4 bases, with 8 bases left in between. The CDR3 runs to 12 residues. Germline V CDR1 and CDR2: SEHNR, FQNEAQ (reference sequence). The CDR3 loop reads CASIRPYNEQFF. The DNA of the CDR3 is TGTGCCAGCATCCGACCTTACAATGAGCAGTTCTTC.

This clone came up once. This chain connects TRBV5-1 to TRBJ2-3, with 8 bases identical to TRBD2. J was trimmed by 0 bases and V by 0 bases; bases with no gene match: 6. This CDR3 is built from 17 residues. Germline CDR1 and CDR2: SGHRS and YFSETQ. The CDR3 loop is CASSLDLAGPSTDTQYF. CDR3 bases: TGCGCCAGCAGCTTGGACCTAGCGGGTCCTAGCACAGATACGCAGTATTTT.

CDR3 residues: CASSRGPDLLTGELFF. CDR3 DNA sequence: TGTGCCAGCAGCCGTGGGCCCGACCTACTCACCGGGGAGCTGTTTTTT. The J gene is TRBJ2-2, the V gene TRBV5-6, with D unclear. The CDR3 is 16 residues long. Trimming shortened V by 4 bases and J by 4 bases, and 17 bases separated the two germline ends. CDR1 and CDR2 from the germline V gene are SGHDT and YYEEEE.

This chain links TRBV9 with TRBJ1-1; 10 bases are a match to TRBD1. Germline-derived CDR1 and CDR2 are SGDLS and YYNGEE. Losses at the gene ends were 2 bases for V and 3 bases for J; bases not matched to a gene: 4. There are 15 residues in the CDR3. Here the CDR3 DNA reads TGTGCCAGCAGCGTCGGGACAGGGGTGGACACTGAAGCTTTCTTT. Encoded protein: CASSVGTGVDTEAFF.

As regards this clone: The sample carries other DNA sequences with the same CDR3. The chain couples TRBV28 to TRBJ1-5; D gene uncertain. V was pared by 1 base and J by 2 bases, with 9 bases between. Germline assignment: CDR1 MDHEN and CDR2 SYDVKM. The CDR3 has 15 residues. In nucleotides, the CDR3 is TGTGCCAGCAGTTTATACACTGGTGGCAATCAGCCCCAGCATTTT. Amino acid sequence: CASSLYTGGNQPQHF.

The genes are TRBV11-2 and TRBJ2-1; D is perhaps TRBD2 (6 bases). This CDR3 spans 12 amino acids. Trimming took 8 bases from V and 6 from J, leaving 11 bases between them. Germline V lookup: CDR1 SGHAT, CDR2 FQNNGV. The CDR3 DNA is TGTGCCAGCGCCGGGGGAGGCAATGAGCAGTTCTTC. Translated, it gives CASAGGGNEQFF.

The rearrangement joins TRBV7-9 to TRBJ2-1, with 7 bases lining up with TRBD1. With V trimmed by 4 bases and J by 2 bases, 5 bases remained unmatched. CDR1 SEHNR and CDR2 FQNEAQ come from the germline V gene (reference sequence). The CDR3 is 15 amino acids. The CDR3 here is CASSYTGVTYNEQFF. The CDR3 DNA is TGTGCCAGCAGCTATACAGGGGTCACCTACAATGAGCAGTTCTTC.

This chain links TRBV11-2 with TRBJ1-2; D ambiguous. The V and J ends lost 1 base and 2 bases respectively, with 11 bases between them. Per germline, CDR1 SGHAT and CDR2 FQNNGV. This CDR3 is 15 amino acids long. Here the CDR3 DNA reads TGTGCCAGCAGCTTAGCTTCGGCCAAAAACTATGGCTACACCTTC. This gives the protein CASSLASAKNYGYTF. The full variable domain, its missing parts supplied by reference TRBV11-2 and TRBJ1-2, is EAGVAQSPRYKIIEKRQSVAFWCNPISGHATLYWYQQILGQGPKLLIQFQNNGVVDDSQLPKDRFSAERLKGVDSTLKIQPAKLEDSAVYLCASSLASAKNYGYTFGSGTRLTVV.

The rearrangement links TRBV6-5 to TRBJ2-3; 11 bases match TRBD2. This CDR3 comprises 16 residues. Looked up from germline, CDR1 is MNHEY and CDR2 is SVGAGI. J was trimmed by 6 bases and V by 4 bases; bases with no gene match: 9. CDR3 nucleotide sequence: TGTGCCAGCAGTTCTCCACGGACTAGCGGGTTGGATACGCAGTATTTT. Its translation is CASSSPRTSGLDTQYF.

The chain carries TRBV19 and TRBJ2-7, with 7 nucleotides matching TRBD1. The CDR3 totals 13 residues. The germline V gene has CDR1 LNHDA and CDR2 SQIVND (reference sequence). V gave up 7 bases and J gave up 3 bases; unmatched junction bases: 6. DNA for the CDR3: TGTGCCAGTACCACACGGGACAGCTACGAGCAGTACTTC. Protein product: CASTTRDSYEQYF.